These 19 T cell receptor beta chains originate from one sample sequenced in a study of OX40 agonist ivuxolimab in advanced cancers. Some clones are missing from TCRdb's copy, which holds only in-frame ones; the method was immunoSEQ multiplex PCR. The sample has some 21,000 clones; about 77% are singletons. The source was CD4+ or CD8+ T cells sorted from blood, collected in a trial of the OX40 agonist ivuxolimab. The receptors derive from an adult with an advanced solid tumor such as melanoma, head and neck, liver or kidney cancer.

This clone was observed a single time. The chain has TRBV21-1 and TRBJ1-6. TRBV21-1 is listed as a pseudogene. There are 16 residues in the CDR3. The CDR3 region has the DNA TGTGCCAGCAGCAAAGCGGGGGGTGGAGGGAATTCACCCCTCCACTTT. Translating gives CASSKAGGGGNSPLHF.

CDR3 sequence reads: CASSKGKAPTSTDTQYF. The DNA for the CDR3 is TGTGCCAGCAGCAAGGGAAAAGCGCCAACTAGCACAGATACGCAGTATTTT. The chain joins TRBV21-1 to TRBJ2-3. TRBV21-1 is listed as a pseudogene. CDR3 size: 17 residues.

This rearrangement joins TRBV27 to TRBJ2-3; possibly TRBD2 for D (5 bases). CDR3 length equals 15 residues. Germline V lookup: CDR1 MNHEY, CDR2 SMNVEV (reference sequence). Trimming removed 5 bases at V and 4 bases at J, with 16 bases between. CDR3 region: CASSPEVGSADTQYF. CDR3 bases: TGTGCCAGCAGTCCGGAAGTGGGGAGCGCAGATACGCAGTATTTT.

The chain recombines TRBV9 with TRBJ1-4, with TRBD1 matching 11 bases. This CDR3 has 16 amino acids. J was trimmed by 0 bases and V by 2 bases; bases with no gene match: 0. The germline V gene has CDR1 SGDLS and CDR2 YYNGEE. The CDR3 reads CASSVGQGATNEKLFF. The CDR3 DNA is TGTGCCAGCAGCGTGGGACAGGGGGCAACTAATGAAAAACTGTTTTTT.

This chain joins TRBV28 and TRBJ1-3; D gene ambiguous. Germline values: CDR1 MDHEN, CDR2 SYDVKM. V was cut by 11 bases and J by 1 base, with 9 bases left in between. The CDR3 runs to 12 residues. The CDR3 DNA sequence: TGTGCCGCTGGTGGGTCTGGAAACACCATATATTTT. The encoded protein is CAAGGSGNTIYF.

V gene TRBV5-8 combines with J gene TRBJ1-5; TRBD1 is a possible D gene (6 bases). Germline CDR1 SGHTS, CDR2 YDEGEE. Trimming removed 3 bases at V and 0 bases at J, with 13 bases between. The length of the CDR3 is 16 residues. CDR3 protein: CASSSGTTTSNQPQHF. The CDR3 bases are TGTGCCAGCAGCTCCGGGACAACCACTAGCAATCAGCCCCAGCATTTT.

This chain connects TRBV4-3 to TRBJ2-1, with D perhaps assigned TRBD1 or TRBD2 (5 bases each). V gave up 0 bases and J gave up 0 bases, with 12 bases separating them. From germline, CDR1 is LGHNA and CDR2 YSLEER. The CDR3 has 17 amino acids. The CDR3 loop reads CASSQDRWGSSYNEQFF. CDR3 DNA sequence: TGCGCCAGCAGCCAAGATAGGTGGGGGAGCTCCTACAATGAGCAGTTCTTC.

The chain uses TRBV29-1 and TRBJ2-3; D call uncertain. This CDR3 is built from 15 residues. Germline assignment: CDR1 SQVTM and CDR2 ANQGSEA. V lost 1 base and J 4 bases, leaving 15 bases between the germline ends. The CDR3 DNA reads as TGCAGCGTTGAAGGCGGACGTGAGCGTGCAGATACGCAGTATTTT. Translation: CSVEGGRERADTQYF.

CDR3 sequence reads: CAISEVQQVHSYEQYF. The CDR3 DNA reads as TGTGCCATCAGTGAAGTCCAGCAGGTCCATTCCTACGAGCAGTACTTC. This chain joins TRBV10-3 and TRBJ2-7; D gene unclear. Germline V gives CDR1 ENHRY, CDR2 SYGVKD. Trimming removed 3 bases from V and 1 base from J, with 16 bases in between. This CDR3 region has 16 residues.

This sequence joins TRBV5-1 and TRBJ1-1, with D uncertain. The germline V gene has CDR1 SGHRS and CDR2 YFSETQ. The length of the CDR3 is 14 residues. V was clipped by 0 bases and J by 4 bases, with 10 bases between them. CDR3 protein: CASSLALGATEAFF. Written as DNA, the CDR3 is TGCGCCAGCAGCTTGGCCTTGGGAGCCACTGAAGCTTTCTTT.

This clone is classed as medium-sized. The genes are TRBV18 and TRBJ1-6; 7 nucleotides line up with TRBD1. This CDR3 spans 14 amino acids. Germline assignment: CDR1 KGHSH and CDR2 LQKENI. Trimming removed 3 bases from V and 8 bases from J; junction bases left unmatched: 4. CDR3 DNA sequence: TGTGCCAGCTCACCTACCAGGGGGTATTCACCCCTCCACTTT. Translated, it gives CASSPTRGYSPLHF.

The J gene is TRBJ1-1, the V gene TRBV29-1, with D possibly matching TRBD1 (6 bases). The CDR3 is 13 residues long. The V gene's germline CDR1 is SQVTM and CDR2 ANQGSEA. Trimming shortened V by 3 bases and J by 3 bases, and 11 bases separated the two germline ends. The CDR3 DNA is TGCAGCGTTGAGGGGGCGTACGACACTGAAGCTTTCTTT. This codes for CSVEGAYDTEAFF.

V gene TRBV27 combines with J gene TRBJ2-1; 9 bases align to TRBD2. The V gene end was trimmed by 5 bases and the J gene end by 5 bases; junction bases not matched to a gene: 13. This CDR3 is 17 amino acids long. Germline V CDR1 and CDR2: MNHEY, SMNVEV (reference sequence). This CDR3 reads CASSPWTLAGTDNEQFF. The CDR3 DNA is TGTGCCAGCAGTCCATGGACGCTAGCGGGAACCGACAATGAGCAGTTCTTC.

This clone has only one observation. Germline and junction disagree at one end, which may indicate a read error. The J gene is TRBJ2-3, the V gene TRBV7-6; weak D call: TRBD1 (5 bases). This CDR3 region has 14 residues. The germline gives CDR1 SGHVS, CDR2 FNYEAQ. In DNA form, the CDR3 reads TGTGCCAGCAGCTTCACCCCGCGAGACAGATACGCAGTATTT. It yields the protein CASSFTPRDRYAVF. The variable domain in full, completed from reference TRBV7-6 and TRBJ2-3, reads GAGVSQSPRYKVTKRGQDVALRCDPISGHVSLYWYRQALGQGPEFLTYFNYEAQQDKSGLPNDRFSAERPEGSISTLTIQRTEQRDSAMYRCASSFTPRDRYAVFGPGTRLTVL.

This clone was observed once. The chain carries TRBV5-5 and TRBJ2-2; the match to TRBD2 covers 10 bases. The V and J ends lost 4 bases and 7 bases, in that order; junction bases with no gene match: 10. Germline-derived CDR1 and CDR2 are SGHKS and YYEKEE (reference sequence). This CDR3 contains 16 residues. The CDR3 sequence is CASSPSLAGDVGELFF. CDR3 coding DNA: TGTGCCAGCAGCCCCTCCCTAGCGGGAGACGTCGGGGAGCTGTTTTTT.

The J gene is TRBJ1-1, the V gene TRBV29-1, with D perhaps matching TRBD1 (6 bases). The germline V gene encodes CDR1 SQVTM and CDR2 ANQGSEA. The CDR3 is 13 amino acids. Trimming cost V 6 bases and J 6 bases, with 17 bases left between them. CDR3 in amino acids: CSVHGQSLAEAFF. Written as DNA, the CDR3 is TGCAGCGTCCACGGACAGAGTTTGGCTGAAGCTTTCTTT.

V is TRBV29-1 and J is TRBJ2-7; 14 nucleotides match TRBD2. This CDR3 region has 15 residues. Germline CDR1 SQVTM, CDR2 ANQGSEA. J was trimmed by 5 bases and V by 6 bases; bases with no gene match: 9. The CDR3 DNA reads TGCAGCGTCGCCGGGACTAGCGGGAGTCACCACGAGCAGTACTTC. As protein: CSVAGTSGSHHEQYF.

The J gene is TRBJ1-2, the V gene TRBV6-1, with D unresolved. CDR1 is MNHNS and CDR2 is SASEGT in the germline V gene. The CDR3 is made up of 19 amino acids. Trimming left V 3 bases short and J 2 bases short, with 25 bases between. For the CDR3, the DNA is TGTGCCAGCAGTGACTTTTCCCGGGCCACGACGAAGTACAACTATGGCTACACCTTC. This gives the protein CASSDFSRATTKYNYGYTF.

The chain is built from TRBV7-2 and TRBJ2-7; 7 nucleotides align to TRBD2. V dropped 1 base and J dropped 0; count of bases not matched to a gene: 6. This CDR3 region has 16 residues. Germline loops: CDR1 SGHTA, CDR2 FQGNSA. The CDR3 reads CASSLEVGGNSYEQYF. CDR3 sequence (DNA): TGTGCCAGCAGCTTAGAAGTCGGGGGGAACTCCTACGAGCAGTACTTC.